The sequence of this TCR beta chain was determined in a study of shared clonotypes between healthy human individuals. Clones were read by immunoSEQ multiplex PCR, and TCRdb kept only the in-frame ones, dropping some. The repertoire has around 2,000,000 clones, more than 85% of them found once; the top ten carry 1.5% to 2%. Only CD45RO-negative cells positively selected for CCR7 counted as naive CD8 cells, so terminally differentiated effector memory CD45RA+ cells were excluded. Germline CDR1 is SGHVS and CDR2 is FQNEAQ. This CDR3 region has 14 residues. Trimming took off 4 bases at V and 2 bases at J, with 6 bases between the two ends.

The sequence was collected from a man between 18 and 35 years old in good health. Some clones in this sample may be carry-over from other donors' samples. The sample was naive CD8+ T cells from PBMCs. The chain links TRBV7-8 to TRBJ2-6; D uncertain. The CDR3 nucleotides are TGTGCCAGCAGCTACCTGGCTGGGGCCAACGTCCTGACTTTC. It translates to CASSYLAGANVLTF.